This note documents a single T cell receptor (beta chain) sequence. Other DNA sequences in this sample translate to the same CDR3. This specimen belongs to a study of shared clonotypes between healthy human individuals. Germline values: CDR1 GTSNPN, CDR2 SVGIG (reference sequence). Trimming shortened V by 3 bases and J by 0 bases, and 11 bases separated the two germline ends. This CDR3 has 14 residues. Sequencing used immunoSEQ multiplex PCR; TCRdb keeps in-frame clones, though not all of them. The sample has approximately 980,000 clones, over 60% seen once. The rearrangement links TRBV30 to TRBJ1-2; a weak D match, TRBD1 (6 bases). The receptor was isolated from a man aged 18 to 30 in good health. The sequenced sample consisted of memory CD4+ T cells sorted from blood. Subset given: CD45RA-negative fraction. The CDR3 loop reads CAWSQQGPNYGYTF. The CDR3 region has the DNA TGTGCCTGGAGCCAACAGGGACCTAACTATGGCTACACCTTC.